This T cell receptor beta chain was recovered during a study of human T cells and chemical hapten exposure (dated by TCRdb to the early 2020s). About the investigation overall: For sensitization, 2% DPC in acetone was applied to a roughly 2 cm by roughly 2 cm area of upper inner arm skin. Patients additionally received weekly therapeutic DPC doses to the scalp throughout the approximately 22-week study period. Patch testing on the upper back used Finn chambers containing 0.01% DPC, with scoring done after 6 days according to International Contact Dermatitis Research Group standards. The mostly female patient cohort included alopecia areata with under or over 50% scalp involvement, alopecia totalis and alopecia universalis. Libraries were pooled for sequencing, and variation in per-sample TCR yields was attributed mainly to small differences in library volumes within the pool. Peripheral blood TCR repertoire changes were tracked in vivo in alopecia patients during primary and secondary sensitization to the hapten diphenylcyclopropenone (DPC). Patient blood was sampled pre-sensitization (week 0) and at 2, 6 and about 24 weeks after DPC sensitization. For TCR sequencing, blood came from approximately 29 alopecia patients at anywhere from one to four time points (pre-sensitization, 2, 6 and 24 weeks).

Libraries were prepared through RACE. TCRdb lists the instrument as NextSeq 500. Library preparation attached unique molecular identifiers to individual cDNA molecules for quantitative, reproducible TCR counting. From each blood RNA sample, both TCR alpha and TCR beta chains were sequenced. The study's processing was this. A median of around 100,000 TCRs per sample was observed, with a range of about 20,000 to 750,000. V, J and CDR3 annotation of the TCR reads was carried out using the Decombinator software suite. Every sample was subsampled to the same number of TCRs (28,000) for the PS versus PT1 abundance plots. Expanded TCRs were defined as absent before sensitization and observed at least eight times at the 2-week time point. The public reads were quality trimmed at Q25 with fastp and then assembled into clones with MiXCR by TCRdb, keeping productive beta chains. When rows share a CDR3 protein, they turn into one entry using the most common DNA and genes. TCRdb's processing, not the authors', yielded these V and J calls. For this sample the table gives about 97,000 distinct CDR3 sequences, of which roughly 27% were detected only once. The ten largest clones add up to about 9.4% of the sample.

With respect to this clonotype: Its antigen specificity is not known. Nothing much larger sits one base from this clone, and base qualities are not available.

Overall study outcomes, separate from this receptor: No change with DPC sensitization was found in the number of TCRs above 1 in 1000 frequency, and no evidence of global repertoire structure alterations was found. Alopecia, a presumed autoimmune disease, was present in all patients, so the immune response of the patients might differ from that of healthy individuals. Repeated subsampling changed both the strength of the expansion versus patch-test correlation and the threshold at which the correlation became significant. Patch test score was positively correlated with the number of PT1 expanded TCRs, with significance at thresholds 8, 16 and 32 but not at 4. Compared with pre-sensitization or healthy control sets, expanded TCRs formed significantly more large CDR3 similarity clusters, which is consistent with antigen-driven responses.

The germline V gene yields MNHNS for CDR1 and SASEGT for CDR2. Its CDR3 holds 13 amino acids, cysteine through phenylalanine. Only CDR3 DNA is held: 39 bases, read in frame from base 1. Relative to germline, V is missing 9 bases and J is missing 2 bases, with 5 bases of the junction outside any gene match. The time point label here, explained by the study, means: patch test 3, about 24 weeks after DPC sensitization. Taken with the paper, the label for treatment or condition translates to: therapeutic diphenylcyclopropenone sensitization with weekly scalp DPC. At every patch-test visit, the blood draw took place before the patch test was put on. Patients were considered eligible if aged 18 to 70, diagnosed with alopecia and deemed suitable for DPC therapy, and patients were excluded if pregnant. Total RNA was extracted from unfractionated whole blood that had been collected in Tempus Blood RNA tubes.

The chain is assembled from TRBV6-1 and TRBJ1-1; 8 of the junction bases match TRBD1. This TCR came from a man in his forties or fifties with alopecia areata. Some clones in this sample may be carry-over from other donors' samples. The sample was whole blood, taken in connection with sensitization to the hapten diphenylcyclopropenone (DPC). The DNA sequence is given as TGTGCCAGTAGACAGGGGAAAAACACTGAAGCTTTCTTT. Its translation is CASRQGKNTEAFF.